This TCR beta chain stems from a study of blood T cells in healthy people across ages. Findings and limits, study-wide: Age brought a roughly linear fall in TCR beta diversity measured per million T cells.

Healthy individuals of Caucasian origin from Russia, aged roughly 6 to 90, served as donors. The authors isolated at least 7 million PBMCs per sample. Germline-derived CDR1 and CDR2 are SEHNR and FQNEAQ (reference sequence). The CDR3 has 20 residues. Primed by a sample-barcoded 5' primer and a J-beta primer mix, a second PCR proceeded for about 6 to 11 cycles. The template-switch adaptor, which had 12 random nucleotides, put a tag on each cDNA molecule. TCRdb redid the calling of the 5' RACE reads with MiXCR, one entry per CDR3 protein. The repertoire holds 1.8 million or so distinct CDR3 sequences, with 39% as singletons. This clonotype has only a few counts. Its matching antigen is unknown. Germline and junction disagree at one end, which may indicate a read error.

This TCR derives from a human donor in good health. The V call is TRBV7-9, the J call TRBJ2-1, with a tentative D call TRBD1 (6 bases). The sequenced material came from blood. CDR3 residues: CTSSFYGSRGYLGPDNEQFF. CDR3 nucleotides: TGTACCAGCAGCTTCTACGGGTCCAGGGGTTACCTGGGCCCGGACAATGAGCAGTTCTTC.